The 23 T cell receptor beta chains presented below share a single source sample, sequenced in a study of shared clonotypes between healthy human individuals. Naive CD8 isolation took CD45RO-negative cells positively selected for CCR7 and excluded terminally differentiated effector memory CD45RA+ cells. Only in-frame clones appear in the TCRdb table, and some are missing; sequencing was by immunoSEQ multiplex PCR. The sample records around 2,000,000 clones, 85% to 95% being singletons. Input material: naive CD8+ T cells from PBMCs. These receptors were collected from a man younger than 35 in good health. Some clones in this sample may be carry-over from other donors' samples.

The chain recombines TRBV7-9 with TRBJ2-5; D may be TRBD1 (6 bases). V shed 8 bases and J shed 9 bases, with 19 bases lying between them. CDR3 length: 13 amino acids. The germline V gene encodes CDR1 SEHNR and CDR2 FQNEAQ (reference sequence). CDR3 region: CASEDSLPGAQYF. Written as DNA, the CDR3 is TGTGCCAGCGAGGACAGCCTCCCTGGGGCCCAGTACTTC.

The CDR3 protein is CASSLGAQQGAPLTEAFF. The CDR3 nucleotides are TGTGCCAGCAGCTTAGGAGCCCAACAGGGGGCGCCCCTCACTGAAGCTTTCTTT. The chain recombines TRBV7-9 with TRBJ1-1; 9 bases are shared with TRBD1. Germline CDR1 reads SEHNR; CDR2 reads FQNEAQ (reference sequence). The CDR3 covers 18 residues. V was clipped by 1 base and J by 4 bases; unmatched bases: 13.

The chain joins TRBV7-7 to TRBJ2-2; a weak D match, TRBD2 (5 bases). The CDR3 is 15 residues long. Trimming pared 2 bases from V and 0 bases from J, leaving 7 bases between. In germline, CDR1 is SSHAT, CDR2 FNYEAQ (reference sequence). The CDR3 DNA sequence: TGTGCCAGCAGCTTACTAGCTACGAACACCGGGGAGCTGTTTTTT. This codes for CASSLLATNTGELFF. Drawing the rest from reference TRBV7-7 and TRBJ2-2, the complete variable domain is GAGVSQSPRYKVTKRGQDVTLRCDPISSHATLYWYQQALGQGPEFLTYFNYEAQPDKSGLPSDRFSAERPEGSISTLTIQRTEQRDSAMYRCASSLLATNTGELFFGEGSRLTVL.

CDR3 in amino acids: CASSLEDPPTNEKLFF. CDR3 DNA sequence: TGTGCCAGCAGCTTAGAGGACCCCCCTACTAATGAAAAACTGTTTTTT. This rearrangement joins TRBV11-3 to TRBJ1-4, with D hard to call. There are 16 residues in the CDR3. Trimming cost V 0 bases and J 2 bases, with 10 bases left between them. Per germline, CDR1 SGHNT and CDR2 YENEEA.

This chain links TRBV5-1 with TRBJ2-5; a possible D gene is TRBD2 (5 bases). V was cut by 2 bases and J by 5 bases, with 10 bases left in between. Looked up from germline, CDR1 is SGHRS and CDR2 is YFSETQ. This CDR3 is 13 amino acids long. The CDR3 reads CASSLSGPETQYF. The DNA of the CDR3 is TGCGCCAGCAGCTTAAGCGGTCCTGAGACCCAGTACTTC.

The DNA of the CDR3 is TGTGCCAGCAGCAGGACAGGGGAACTCTATAGCAATCAGCCCCAGCATTTT. This encodes CASSRTGELYSNQPQHF. The genes are TRBV28 and TRBJ1-5; TRBD1 matches 9 bases. V lost 6 bases to trimming and J lost 0 bases; unmatched junction nucleotides: 9. Germline loops: CDR1 MDHEN, CDR2 SYDVKM. The length of the CDR3 is 17 residues.

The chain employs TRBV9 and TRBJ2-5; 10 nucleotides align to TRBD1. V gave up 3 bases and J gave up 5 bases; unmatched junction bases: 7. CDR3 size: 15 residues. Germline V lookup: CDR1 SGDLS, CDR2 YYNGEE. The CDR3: CASSEQDRGQETQYF. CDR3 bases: TGTGCCAGCAGCGAACAAGACAGGGGGCAGGAGACCCAGTACTTC.

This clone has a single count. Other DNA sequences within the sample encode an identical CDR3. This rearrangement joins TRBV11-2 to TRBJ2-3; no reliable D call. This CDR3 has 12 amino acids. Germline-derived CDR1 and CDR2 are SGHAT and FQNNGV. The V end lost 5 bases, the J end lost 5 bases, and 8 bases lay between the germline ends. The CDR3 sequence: CASSIRGDTQYF. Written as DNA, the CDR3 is TGTGCCAGCAGCATAAGAGGAGATACGCAGTATTTT. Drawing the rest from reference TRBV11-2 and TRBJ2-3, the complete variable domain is EAGVAQSPRYKIIEKRQSVAFWCNPISGHATLYWYQQILGQGPKLLIQFQNNGVVDDSQLPKDRFSAERLKGVDSTLKIQPAKLEDSAVYLCASSIRGDTQYFGPGTRLTVL.

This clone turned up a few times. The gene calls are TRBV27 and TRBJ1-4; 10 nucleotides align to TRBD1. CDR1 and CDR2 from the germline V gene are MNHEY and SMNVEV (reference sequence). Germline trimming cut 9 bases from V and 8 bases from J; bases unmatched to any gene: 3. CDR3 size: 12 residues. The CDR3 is CASGTGDEKLFF. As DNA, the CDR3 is TGTGCCAGTGGGACAGGGGACGAAAAACTGTTTTTT.

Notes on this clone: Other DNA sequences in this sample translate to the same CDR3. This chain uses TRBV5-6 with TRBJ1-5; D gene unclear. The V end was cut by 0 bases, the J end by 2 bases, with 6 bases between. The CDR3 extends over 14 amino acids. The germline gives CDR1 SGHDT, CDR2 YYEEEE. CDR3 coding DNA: TGTGCCAGCAGCTTGGCGCAGGGCAATCAGCCCCAGCATTTT. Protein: CASSLAQGNQPQHF. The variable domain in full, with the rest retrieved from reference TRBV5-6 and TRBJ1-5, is DAGVTQSPTHLIKTRGQQVTLRCSPKSGHDTVSWYQQALGQGPQFIFQYYEEEERQRGNFPDRFSGHQFPNYSSELNVNALLLGDSALYLCASSLAQGNQPQHFGDGTRLSIL.

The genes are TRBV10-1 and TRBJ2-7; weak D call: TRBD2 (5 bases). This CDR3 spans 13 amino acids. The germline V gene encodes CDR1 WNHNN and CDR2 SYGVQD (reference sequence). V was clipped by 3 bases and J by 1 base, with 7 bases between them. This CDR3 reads CASSEGRSYEQYF. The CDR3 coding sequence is TGCGCCAGCAGTGAAGGGAGATCCTACGAGCAGTACTTC.

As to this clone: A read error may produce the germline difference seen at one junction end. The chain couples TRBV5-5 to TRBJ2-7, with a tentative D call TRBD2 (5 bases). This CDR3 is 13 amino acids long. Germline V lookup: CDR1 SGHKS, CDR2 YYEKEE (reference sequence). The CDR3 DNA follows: TGTGCCAGCAGCATCCAGAGGGTGGCTATCGAGATCTTC. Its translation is CASSIQRVAIEIF.

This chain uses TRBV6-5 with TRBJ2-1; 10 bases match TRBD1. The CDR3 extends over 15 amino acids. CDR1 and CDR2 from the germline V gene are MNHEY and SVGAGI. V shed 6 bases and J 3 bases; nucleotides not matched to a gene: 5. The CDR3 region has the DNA TGTGCCAGCAGGGCGGGACAGGGGAACTACAATGAGCAGTTCTTC. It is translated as CASRAGQGNYNEQFF.

Here the CDR3 reads CASSLAETYEQYF. The CDR3 nucleotides read TGCGCCAGCAGCTTGGCCGAGACCTACGAGCAGTACTTC. This chain joins TRBV5-1 and TRBJ2-7; no clear D gene. Germline CDR1 is SGHRS and CDR2 is YFSETQ. Deletions cut 0 bases from V and 2 bases from J, with 6 bases between. This CDR3 is built from 13 residues.

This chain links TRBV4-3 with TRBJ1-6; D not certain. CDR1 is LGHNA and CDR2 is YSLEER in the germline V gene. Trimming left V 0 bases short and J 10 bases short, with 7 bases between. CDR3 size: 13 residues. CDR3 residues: CASSQENRSPLHF. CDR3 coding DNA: TGCGCCAGCAGCCAAGAGAACCGGTCACCCCTCCACTTT.

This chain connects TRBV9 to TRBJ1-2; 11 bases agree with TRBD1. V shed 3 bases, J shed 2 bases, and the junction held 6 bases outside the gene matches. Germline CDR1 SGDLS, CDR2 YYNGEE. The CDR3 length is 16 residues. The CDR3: CASSEDRGRVNYGYTF. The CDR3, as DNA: TGTGCCAGCAGCGAGGACAGGGGGCGGGTGAACTATGGCTACACCTTC.

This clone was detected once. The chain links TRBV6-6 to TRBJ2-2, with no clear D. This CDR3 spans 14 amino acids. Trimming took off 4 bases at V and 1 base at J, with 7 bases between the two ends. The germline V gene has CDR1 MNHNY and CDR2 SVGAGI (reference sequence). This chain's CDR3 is CASSFLENTGELFF. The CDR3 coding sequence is TGTGCCAGCAGTTTCCTCGAGAACACCGGGGAGCTGTTTTTT.

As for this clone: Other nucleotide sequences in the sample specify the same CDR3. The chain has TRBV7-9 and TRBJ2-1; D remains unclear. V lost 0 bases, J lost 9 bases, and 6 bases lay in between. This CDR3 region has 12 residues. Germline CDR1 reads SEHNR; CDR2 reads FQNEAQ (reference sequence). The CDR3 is CASSLAGFEQFF. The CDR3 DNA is TGTGCCAGCAGCTTAGCAGGGTTTGAGCAGTTCTTC.

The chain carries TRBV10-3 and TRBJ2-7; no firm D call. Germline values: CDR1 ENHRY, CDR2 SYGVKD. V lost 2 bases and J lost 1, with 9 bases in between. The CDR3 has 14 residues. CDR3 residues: CAISEVTPSYEQYF. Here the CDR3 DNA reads TGTGCCATCAGTGAGGTTACACCATCCTACGAGCAGTACTTC.

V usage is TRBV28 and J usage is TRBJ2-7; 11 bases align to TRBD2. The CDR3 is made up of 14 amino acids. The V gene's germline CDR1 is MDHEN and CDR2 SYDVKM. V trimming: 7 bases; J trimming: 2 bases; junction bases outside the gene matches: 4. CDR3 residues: CASKTSGSTYEQYF. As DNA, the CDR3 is TGTGCCAGCAAAACTAGCGGGAGCACCTACGAGCAGTACTTC.

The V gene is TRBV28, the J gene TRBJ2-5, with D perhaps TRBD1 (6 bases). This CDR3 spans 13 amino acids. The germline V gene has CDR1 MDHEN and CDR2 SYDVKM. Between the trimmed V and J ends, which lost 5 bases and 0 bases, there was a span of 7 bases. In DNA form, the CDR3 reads TGTGCCAGCAGTGGGACAAACCAAGAGACCCAGTACTTC. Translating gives CASSGTNQETQYF.

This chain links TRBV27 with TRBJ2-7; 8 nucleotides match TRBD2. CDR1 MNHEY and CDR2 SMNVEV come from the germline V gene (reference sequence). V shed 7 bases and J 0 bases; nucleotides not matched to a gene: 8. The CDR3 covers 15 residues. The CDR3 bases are TGTGCCAGCACACCCGGGGGGGGTAGCTCCTACGAGCAGTACTTC. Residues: CASTPGGGSSYEQYF.

The CDR3 DNA is TGTGCCAGCAGCTTAGAGGGAAGGGGGTCCTACGAGCAGTACTTC. Its translation: CASSLEGRGSYEQYF. This rearrangement joins TRBV9 to TRBJ2-7, with a possible D match to TRBD1 (6 bases). Per the germline V gene, CDR1 is SGDLS and CDR2 is YYNGEE. The CDR3 totals 15 residues. V lost 4 bases and J 1 base, leaving 15 bases between the germline ends. Using reference TRBV9 and TRBJ2-7 for the parts outside the CDR3, the full variable domain is DSGVTQTPKHLITATGQRVTLRCSPRSGDLSVYWYQQSLDQGLQFLIQYYNGEERAKGNILERFSAQQFPDLHSELNLSSLELGDSALYFCASSLEGRGSYEQYFGPGTRLTVT.